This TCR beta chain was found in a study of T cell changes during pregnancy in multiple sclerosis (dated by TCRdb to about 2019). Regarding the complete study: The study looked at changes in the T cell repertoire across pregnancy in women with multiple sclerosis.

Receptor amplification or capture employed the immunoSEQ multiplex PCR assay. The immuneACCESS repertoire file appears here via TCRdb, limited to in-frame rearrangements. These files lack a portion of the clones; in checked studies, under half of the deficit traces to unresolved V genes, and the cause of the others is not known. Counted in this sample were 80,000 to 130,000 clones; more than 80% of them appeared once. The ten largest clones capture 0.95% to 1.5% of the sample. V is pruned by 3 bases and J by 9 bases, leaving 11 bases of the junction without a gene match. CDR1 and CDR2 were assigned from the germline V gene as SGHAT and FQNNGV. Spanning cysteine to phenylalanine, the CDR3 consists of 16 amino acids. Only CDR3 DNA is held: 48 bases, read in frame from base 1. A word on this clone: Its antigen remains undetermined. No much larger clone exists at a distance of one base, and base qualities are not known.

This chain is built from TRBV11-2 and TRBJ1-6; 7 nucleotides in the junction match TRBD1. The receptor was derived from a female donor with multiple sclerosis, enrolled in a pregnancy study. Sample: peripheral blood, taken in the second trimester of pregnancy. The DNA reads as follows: TGTGCCAGCAGCTTTAAGGGGGCGCTCGTAGGTTCACCCCTCCACTTT. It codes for CASSFKGALVGSPLHF.